This T cell receptor beta chain was captured by sequencing in a study of regulatory T cells in long-lasting Graves disease. Construction of TCR beta libraries relied on iRepertoire HTBI primers and on Arm-PCR targeting CDR3 regions. TCRdb recomputed calls from the multiplex PCR reads with MiXCR, one row per CDR3 protein. The repertoire holds hundreds of thousands of distinct CDR3 sequences, with around 30% as singletons. The V gene lost 2 bases and the J gene lost 4 bases, with 14 bases spanning the gap. Germline loops: CDR1 LNHNV, CDR2 YYDKDF (reference sequence). The length of the CDR3 is 15 residues. Whole-study results and caveats: Possibly, accuracy suffered from the small sample size.

Time point in this sample: persistent/refractory GD, antithyroid drugs over 5 years with positive TRAb. Construction of the TCR library relied on RNA isolated from PBMCs. Comments on this clonotype: The antigen remains undetermined.

The receptor's source is a female donor with Graves disease. The sequencing used peripheral blood mononuclear cells (PBMCs), collected when the disease was refractory, from a patient treated with antithyroid drugs. The chain recombines TRBV15 with TRBJ1-1; D possibly corresponds to TRBD1 (6 bases). The CDR3 DNA reads as TGTGCCACCAGCAGAACCAGGGGATTAGGCACTGAAGCTTTCTTT. Residues: CATSRTRGLGTEAFF.